Each of the 27 T cell receptor beta chains below was sequenced from the same sample in a study of T cell responses to AZD1222 COVID-19 vaccine. TCRdb's table, derived via immunoSEQ multiplex PCR, lists solely in-frame clones and lacks some. The table includes some 130,000 clones, approximately 83% detected once. Here the sequenced sample was peripheral blood, taken on day 0 of AZD1222 vaccination. The receptors shown here come from an adult in good health.

The rearrangement uses TRBV6-6 and TRBJ1-2, with D unresolved. V dropped 5 bases and J dropped 4 bases, with 26 bases sitting between them. CDR1 is MNHNY, CDR2 SVGAGI, per germline (reference sequence). CDR3 length: 18 residues. The CDR3 region has the DNA TGTGCCAGCAGTCCGTTAGAAACTAGAGGTGCAGGCACCTATGGCTACACCTTC. Translation: CASSPLETRGAGTYGYTF.

The CDR3 coding sequence is TGTGCCAGCTCACCACTACCTAGCGGGGGGGCTGGCGACAATGAGCAGTTCTTC. Amino acid sequence: CASSPLPSGGAGDNEQFF. The J gene is TRBJ2-1, the V gene TRBV18, with 12 bases fitting TRBD2. The CDR3 sequence is 18 residues long. V was clipped by 1 base and J by 5 bases; unmatched bases: 9. Per germline, CDR1 KGHSH and CDR2 LQKENI.

The table lists this clone with a few counts. Within the sample, other DNA sequences also encode this same CDR3. J is TRBJ2-3 and V is TRBV27; TRBD2 agrees at 9 bases. J was trimmed by 2 bases and V by 3 bases; bases with no gene match: 3. This CDR3 has 15 residues. CDR1 is MNHEY and CDR2 is SMNVEV in the germline V gene (reference sequence). The CDR3 loop is CASSLREGLTDTQYF. As DNA, the CDR3 is TGTGCCAGCAGTTTGCGGGAGGGCCTCACAGATACGCAGTATTTT.

The CDR3 DNA is TGTGCCAGCAGGGGGACAGGGGTTAACACCGGGGAGCTGTTTTTT. Its translation is CASRGTGVNTGELFF. The chain combines TRBV4-2 with TRBJ2-2, with 10 bases identical to TRBD1. CDR1 and CDR2 from the germline V gene are LGHNA and YNFKEQ. After removal of 6 bases from V and 2 bases from J, the junction contained 3 bases not matched to a gene. The CDR3 spans 15 residues.

The chain is built from TRBV18 and TRBJ1-3, with 11 bases lining up with TRBD1. Germline V CDR1 and CDR2: KGHSH, LQKENI. The CDR3 length is 16 residues. J lost 2 bases, V lost 4 bases, and 4 bases had no gene match. The CDR3 sequence is CASSRGQGAAGNTIYF. CDR3 DNA sequence: TGTGCCAGCTCACGCGGACAGGGGGCGGCTGGAAACACCATATATTTT. Together with reference TRBV18 and TRBJ1-3, the CDR3 gives the full variable domain: NAGVMQNPRHLVRRRGQEARLRCSPMKGHSHVYWYRQLPEEGLKFMVYLQKENIIDESGMPKERFSAEFPKEGPSILRIQQVVRGDSAAYFCASSRGQGAAGNTIYFGEGSWLTVV.

The chain is built from TRBV5-1 and TRBJ1-4; tentatively, D is TRBD1 (5 bases). Germline V gives CDR1 SGHRS, CDR2 YFSETQ. The V and J ends lost 5 bases and 4 bases respectively, with 9 bases between them. This CDR3 contains 13 residues. The CDR3 region has the DNA TGCGCCAGCAGAAGAGGGGTTAATGAAAAACTGTTTTTT. Protein sequence: CASRRGVNEKLFF. The variable domain in full, completed from reference TRBV5-1 and TRBJ1-4, reads KAGVTQTPRYLIKTRGQQVTLSCSPISGHRSVSWYQQTPGQGLQFLFEYFSETQRNKGNFPGRFSGRQFSNSRSEMNVSTLELGDSALYLCASRRGVNEKLFFGSGTQLSVL.

The chain employs TRBV27 and TRBJ2-3; TRBD2 matches 11 bases. Trimming removed 5 bases from V and 3 bases from J; junction bases left unmatched: 10. The CDR3 runs to 17 residues. Germline-derived CDR1 and CDR2 are MNHEY and SMNVEV (reference sequence). In DNA form, the CDR3 reads TGTGCCAGCAGTCCCGGGACTAGCGGTTGTTTTACAGATACGCAGTATTTT. It specifies CASSPGTSGCFTDTQYF.

This clone appeared once. This sequence joins TRBV5-8 and TRBJ2-1; TRBD1 is a possible D gene (6 bases). V shed 5 bases and J shed 0 bases, with 15 bases lying between them. The CDR3 length is 16 residues. Germline loops: CDR1 SGHTS, CDR2 YDEGEE. CDR3 sequence (DNA): TGTGCCAGCAGGCGTCAGGGGAAGAGCTCCTACAATGAGCAGTTCTTC. This gives the protein CASRRQGKSSYNEQFF.

V and J are TRBV19 and TRBJ1-6, with 7 bases lining up with TRBD1. The CDR3 is made up of 12 amino acids. Germline trimming cut 10 bases from V and 11 bases from J; bases unmatched to any gene: 8. Germline CDR1 reads LNHDA; CDR2 reads SQIVND (reference sequence). CDR3 region: CATRTGGAPLHF. CDR3 sequence (DNA): TGTGCCACAAGGACAGGAGGGGCACCCCTCCACTTT.

J is TRBJ1-6 and V is TRBV6-6; the D is unclear. The length of the CDR3 is 16 residues. The V gene lost 6 bases and the J gene lost 10 bases, with 22 bases spanning the gap. Per the germline V gene, CDR1 is MNHNY and CDR2 is SVGAGI (reference sequence). CDR3 sequence reads: CASRPLDTGIGSPLHF. The CDR3 nucleotides are TGTGCCAGCAGACCCCTCGACACGGGGATAGGATCACCCCTCCACTTT.

This clone was counted a few times. The chain employs TRBV7-3 and TRBJ2-2; maybe TRBD2 (6 bases). With 4 bases removed from V and 1 base from J, the gap between germline ends came to 13 bases. This CDR3 is 16 amino acids long. Germline V gene lookup returns CDR1 SGHTA and CDR2 FQGTGA. The CDR3 coding sequence is TGTGCCAGCAGCTCCCAGCGCGGGGTGAACACCGGGGAGCTGTTTTTT. Amino acid sequence: CASSSQRGVNTGELFF.

The genes are TRBV9 and TRBJ2-2; TRBD1 agrees at 9 bases. The CDR3 is made up of 16 amino acids. Looked up from germline, CDR1 is SGDLS and CDR2 is YYNGEE. The V gene end was trimmed by 3 bases and the J gene end by 2 bases; junction bases not matched to a gene: 5. CDR3: CASSARTGANTGELFF. CDR3 DNA sequence: TGTGCCAGCAGCGCTCGGACAGGGGCTAACACCGGGGAGCTGTTTTTT. The full variable domain, with the rest looked up from reference TRBV9 and TRBJ2-2, is DSGVTQTPKHLITATGQRVTLRCSPRSGDLSVYWYQQSLDQGLQFLIQYYNGEERAKGNILERFSAQQFPDLHSELNLSSLELGDSALYFCASSARTGANTGELFFGEGSRLTVL.

The chain has TRBV10-3 and TRBJ1-1; possible D gene TRBD1, 6 bases. Germline assignment: CDR1 ENHRY and CDR2 SYGVKD. The CDR3 is made up of 12 amino acids. V was trimmed by 6 bases and J by 9 bases, leaving 14 bases between them. The CDR3 is CAISEIDRKAFF. CDR3 bases: TGTGCCATCAGCGAGATCGACAGGAAAGCTTTCTTT.

The chain carries TRBV5-1 and TRBJ2-1; D possibly matches TRBD1 or TRBD2 (5 bases each). The ends were cut back, 0 bases at V and 6 bases at J, with 16 bases in the middle. This CDR3 is built from 16 residues. In germline, CDR1 is SGHRS, CDR2 YFSETQ. CDR3 nucleotide sequence: TGCGCCAGCAGCTTGGGAGGGACGCCCCGCCCCAATGAGCAGTTCTTC. This codes for CASSLGGTPRPNEQFF.

V and J are TRBV5-1 and TRBJ1-1, with a possible D match to TRBD1 (5 bases). The CDR3 covers 14 residues. The germline V and J ends were trimmed by 7 bases and 6 bases, with 19 bases remaining between them. Germline values: CDR1 SGHRS, CDR2 YFSETQ. CDR3: CASGRTFQGPEAFF. The CDR3 DNA follows: TGCGCCAGCGGGAGGACATTCCAGGGCCCTGAAGCTTTCTTT.

This clone was seen once. The gene calls are TRBV27 and TRBJ1-1, with a weak D call TRBD1 (5 bases). This CDR3 region has 16 residues. V was cut by 8 bases and J by 5 bases, with 24 bases left in between. Germline V lookup: CDR1 MNHEY, CDR2 SMNVEV (reference sequence). CDR3 protein: CASRYGAAGLWTEAFF. CDR3 coding DNA: TGTGCCAGCCGTTATGGGGCAGCGGGACTCTGGACTGAAGCTTTCTTT.

The CDR3 spells CASTEDRRVVKGYEQYF. The CDR3 DNA reads TGCGCCAGCACCGAGGACAGGCGGGTGGTGAAGGGCTACGAGCAGTACTTC. The V gene is TRBV23-1, the J gene TRBJ2-7; the match to TRBD1 covers 7 bases. TRBV23-1 qualifies as an ORF whose function is uncertain. Germline trimming cut 7 bases from V and 3 bases from J; bases unmatched to any gene: 18. The length of the CDR3 is 17 residues.

The chain recombines TRBV19 with TRBJ1-1; 7 bases are a match to TRBD1. The CDR3 consists of 12 residues. V lost 6 bases to trimming and J lost 5 bases; unmatched junction nucleotides: 3. CDR1 and CDR2 from the germline V gene are LNHDA and SQIVND (reference sequence). Here the CDR3 reads CASRQGLTEAFF. The CDR3 region has the DNA TGTGCCAGTAGACAGGGGTTGACTGAAGCTTTCTTT.

The J gene is TRBJ1-5, the V gene TRBV5-1; a possible D gene is TRBD1 (5 bases). The CDR3 consists of 17 residues. V was trimmed by 3 bases and J by 0 bases, leaving 16 bases between them. Germline V CDR1 and CDR2: SGHRS, YFSETQ. The CDR3 is CASSWPRGRYSNQPQHF. The CDR3 DNA sequence: TGCGCCAGCAGCTGGCCCCGGGGCCGATATAGCAATCAGCCCCAGCATTTT.

The chain is built from TRBV9 and TRBJ1-5; D is unresolved. The V gene lost 0 bases and the J gene lost 5 bases, with 6 bases spanning the gap. Germline CDR1 SGDLS, CDR2 YYNGEE. CDR3 length: 13 amino acids. CDR3 in DNA: TGTGCCAGCAGCGTAGCCCCATATCAGCCCCAGCATTTT. Protein sequence: CASSVAPYQPQHF.

V usage is TRBV6-5 and J usage is TRBJ1-5; D call uncertain. Trimming pared 5 bases from V and 9 bases from J, leaving 14 bases between. From germline, CDR1 is MNHEY and CDR2 SVGAGI. CDR3 length: 13 residues. The CDR3 DNA follows: TGTGCCAGCAGTCAGTTGAGGGATGCGCCCCAGCATTTT. It encodes CASSQLRDAPQHF.

The chain joins TRBV27 to TRBJ2-5; D assignment may be TRBD1 or TRBD2 (5 bases each). V lost 3 bases and J lost 4, with 15 bases in between. This CDR3 has 15 amino acids. Germline CDR1 is MNHEY and CDR2 is SMNVEV (reference sequence). CDR3 DNA sequence: TGTGCCAGCAGTTTGGGGGAGTCAGGGAGAGAGACCCAGTACTTC. Residues: CASSLGESGRETQYF.

V gene TRBV3-1 (or the pseudogene TRBV3-2) combines with J gene TRBJ1-4; perhaps TRBD1 as D (6 bases). Per the germline V gene, CDR1 is LGHDT and CDR2 is YNNKEL (reference sequence). The CDR3 extends over 17 amino acids. V gave up 1 base and J gave up 4 bases, with 16 bases separating them. Here the CDR3 DNA reads TGTGCCAGCAGCCAAGGTTCCGGGGGGCGGTATAATGAAAAACTGTTTTTT. Encoded protein: CASSQGSGGRYNEKLFF.

This rearrangement joins TRBV5-1 to TRBJ2-5; 7 bases map to TRBD2. This CDR3 is 14 amino acids long. Germline lookup yields CDR1 SGHRS and CDR2 YFSETQ. The V and J ends lost 3 bases and 5 bases, in that order; junction bases with no gene match: 7. CDR3 sequence: CASSSSAGSETQYF. The CDR3 region has the DNA TGCGCCAGCAGCTCCTCAGCGGGGTCTGAGACCCAGTACTTC. The entire variable domain, with the rest obtained from reference TRBV5-1 and TRBJ2-5, is as follows: KAGVTQTPRYLIKTRGQQVTLSCSPISGHRSVSWYQQTPGQGLQFLFEYFSETQRNKGNFPGRFSGRQFSNSRSEMNVSTLELGDSALYLCASSSSAGSETQYFGPGTRLLVL.

This clone was seen only a few times. The V and J genes are TRBV3-1 (or the pseudogene TRBV3-2) and TRBJ1-6; TRBD1 aligns across 8 bases. The V gene's germline CDR1 is LGHDT and CDR2 YNNKEL (reference sequence). The CDR3 covers 17 residues. V trimming: 0 bases; J trimming: 4 bases; junction bases outside the gene matches: 5. CDR3 DNA sequence: TGTGCCAGCAGCCAAGAGACAGGGGTTCGGTATAATTCACCCCTCCACTTT. Its translation is CASSQETGVRYNSPLHF.

The rearrangement joins TRBV27 to TRBJ1-3; TRBD1 is a possible D gene (5 bases). Germline loops: CDR1 MNHEY, CDR2 SMNVEV (reference sequence). Trimming shortened V by 9 bases and J by 3 bases, and 18 bases separated the two germline ends. The CDR3 totals 15 residues. The CDR3 DNA reads as TGTGCCAGTTCCAAATACCGGGACGGTGGAAACACCATATATTTT. It is translated as CASSKYRDGGNTIYF.

V is TRBV7-9 and J is TRBJ1-2, with TRBD1 as a possible D gene (5 bases). Trimming removed 8 bases at V and 8 bases at J, with 27 bases between. CDR1 is SEHNR, CDR2 FQNEAQ, per germline (reference sequence). The CDR3 is 16 amino acids. CDR3 loop: CASSTYLGRQGGGYTF. The CDR3 nucleotides read TGTGCCAGCTCGACTTACCTTGGGCGGCAGGGTGGCGGCTACACCTTC.